This TCR beta chain was captured by sequencing in a study of vaccination effects on CD4 cells after COVID-19. Subsequent to 10 days of culture, CD4+ T cells were isolated. Details on this clone: What it recognizes is unknown.

This CDR3 spans 17 amino acids. Germline V CDR1 and CDR2: LGHNA, YSLEER. Trimming shortened V by 0 bases and J by 0 bases, and 12 bases separated the two germline ends. Generated by immunoSEQ multiplex PCR, the TCRdb table keeps only in-frame clones and is missing some. This repertoire shows some 40,000 clones, 65% to 75% found once; its top ten account for 2.5% to 3.5%. The chain combines TRBV4-3 with TRBJ2-1, with D hard to call. This TCR was recovered from a human donor who received a COVID-19 vaccine. The sequencing here drew on CD4+ T cells from PBMCs cultured without peptide, taken before COVID-19 vaccination. Here the CDR3 reads CASSQDRTASSYNEQFF. CDR3 nucleotide sequence: TGCGCCAGCAGCCAAGATCGAACGGCTAGCTCCTACAATGAGCAGTTCTTC.